The subject of this entry is one T cell receptor beta chain. Its antigen remains unidentified. This entry comes from a study of long-term antiretroviral therapy in people with HIV. General study points: After ART, diversity increased yet remained lower than transplant donor controls. HIV repertoires showed narrower CDR3 length ranges than controls.

The libraries were made with immunoSEQ v3.0 at survey level. The table came from immunoSEQ multiplex PCR; TCRdb's copy has only in-frame clones and leaves some out. The sample holds 30,000 to 40,000 clones, around 94% seen once. The CDR3 contains 14 residues. The germline V gene encodes CDR1 GTSNPN and CDR2 SVGIG (reference sequence). V was shortened by 3 bases and J by 6 bases, with 15 bases between the two germline ends. The chain has TRBV30 and TRBJ1-5; no definite D call. Specimen: unsorted PBMCs, collected more than 5 years after starting antiretroviral therapy. The receptor was isolated from a woman between 45 and 65 years old with HIV. The CDR3 bases are TGTGCCTGGAGCGAGAACCGGGGAAGTCAGCCCCAGCATTTT. Protein: CAWSENRGSQPQHF.